This T cell receptor beta chain was captured by sequencing in a study of identifying expanded T cells in peripheral blood. From germline, CDR1 is SGHVS and CDR2 FNYEAQ. This CDR3 spans 15 amino acids. Between the trimmed V and J ends, which lost 3 bases and 0 bases, there was a span of 9 bases. The table came from immunoSEQ multiplex PCR; TCRdb's copy has only in-frame clones and leaves some out. The sample has 55,000 to 75,000 clones; more than 70% are singletons. The clonotype was recovered from a person aged 18 to 75 in good health. The chain combines TRBV7-6 with TRBJ1-5; D is possibly TRBD1 (5 bases). Input material: blood. Here the CDR3 reads CASSLGTDSNQPQHF. CDR3 nucleotide sequence: TGTGCCAGCAGCTTGGGGACGGATAGCAATCAGCCCCAGCATTTT.